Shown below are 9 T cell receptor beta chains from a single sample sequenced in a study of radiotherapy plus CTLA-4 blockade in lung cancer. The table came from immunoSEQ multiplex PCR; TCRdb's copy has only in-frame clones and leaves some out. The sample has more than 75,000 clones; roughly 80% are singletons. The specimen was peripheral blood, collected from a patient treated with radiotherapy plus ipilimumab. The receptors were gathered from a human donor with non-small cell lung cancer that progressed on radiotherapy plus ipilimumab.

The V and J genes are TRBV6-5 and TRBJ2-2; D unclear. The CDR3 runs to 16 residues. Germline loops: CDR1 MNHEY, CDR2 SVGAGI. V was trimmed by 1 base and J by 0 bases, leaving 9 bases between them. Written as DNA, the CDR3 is TGTGCCAGCAGTTACTTCCGGTCAACGAACACCGGGGAGCTGTTTTTT. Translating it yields CASSYFRSTNTGELFF.

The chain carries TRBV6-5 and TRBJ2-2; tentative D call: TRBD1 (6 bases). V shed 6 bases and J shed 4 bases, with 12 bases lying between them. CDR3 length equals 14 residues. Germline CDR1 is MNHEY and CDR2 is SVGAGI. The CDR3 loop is CASRDSASTGELFF. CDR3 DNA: TGTGCCAGCAGGGACAGCGCCTCCACCGGGGAGCTGTTTTTT.

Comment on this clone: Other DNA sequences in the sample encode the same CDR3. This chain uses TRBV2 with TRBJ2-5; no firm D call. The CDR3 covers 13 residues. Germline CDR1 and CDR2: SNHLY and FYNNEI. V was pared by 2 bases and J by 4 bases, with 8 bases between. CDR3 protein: CASSERVGETQYF. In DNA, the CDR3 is TGTGCCAGCAGTGAAAGGGTAGGAGAGACCCAGTACTTC. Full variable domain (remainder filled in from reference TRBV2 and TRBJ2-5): EPEVTQTPSHQVTQMGQEVILRCVPISNHLYFYWYRQILGQKVEFLVSFYNNEISEKSEIFDDQFSVERPDGSNFTLKIRSTKLEDSAMYFCASSERVGETQYFGPGTRLLVL.

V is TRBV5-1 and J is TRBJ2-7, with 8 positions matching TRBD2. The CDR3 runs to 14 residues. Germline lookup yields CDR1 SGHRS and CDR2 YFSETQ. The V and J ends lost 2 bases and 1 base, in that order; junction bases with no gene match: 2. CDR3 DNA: TGCGCCAGCAGCTTAACTAGCGGTTCCTACGAGCAGTACTTC. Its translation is CASSLTSGSYEQYF. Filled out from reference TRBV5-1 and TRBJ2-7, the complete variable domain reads KAGVTQTPRYLIKTRGQQVTLSCSPISGHRSVSWYQQTPGQGLQFLFEYFSETQRNKGNFPGRFSGRQFSNSRSEMNVSTLELGDSALYLCASSLTSGSYEQYFGPGTRLTVT.

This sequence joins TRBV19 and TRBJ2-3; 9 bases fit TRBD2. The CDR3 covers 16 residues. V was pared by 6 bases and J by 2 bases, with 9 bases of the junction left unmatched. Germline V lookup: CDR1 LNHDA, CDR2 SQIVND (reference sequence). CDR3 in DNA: TGTGCCAGTAGCCTAGGGGCTAGCGGGACCACAGATACGCAGTATTTT. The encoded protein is CASSLGASGTTDTQYF.

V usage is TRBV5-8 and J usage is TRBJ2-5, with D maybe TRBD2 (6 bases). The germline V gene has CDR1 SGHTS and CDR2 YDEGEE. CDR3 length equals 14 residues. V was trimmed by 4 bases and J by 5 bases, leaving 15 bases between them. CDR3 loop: CASSRLSEGETQYF. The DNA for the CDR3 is TGTGCCAGCAGCCGATTGTCGGAGGGGGAGACCCAGTACTTC. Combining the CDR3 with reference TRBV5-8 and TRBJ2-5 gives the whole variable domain EAGVTQSPTHLIKTRGQQATLRCSPISGHTSVYWYQQALGLGLQFLLWYDEGEERNRGNFPPRFSGRQFPNYSSELNVNALELEDSALYLCASSRLSEGETQYFGPGTRLLVL.

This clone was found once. CDR3 in DNA: TGTGCCAGCAGCGTAGGAGGGGGCTCGACTAATGAAAAACTGTTTTTT. This sequence encodes CASSVGGGSTNEKLFF. The chain recombines TRBV9 with TRBJ1-4; TRBD1 agrees at 7 bases. Per the germline V gene, CDR1 is SGDLS and CDR2 is YYNGEE. V lost 0 bases, J lost 2 bases, and 4 bases stayed unmatched. The CDR3 contains 16 residues.

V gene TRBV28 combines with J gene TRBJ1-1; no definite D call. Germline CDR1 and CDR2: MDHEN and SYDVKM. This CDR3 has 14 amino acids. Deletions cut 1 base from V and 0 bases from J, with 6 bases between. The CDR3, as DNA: TGTGCCAGCAGTTTATTACATGTGAACACTGAAGCTTTCTTT. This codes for CASSLLHVNTEAFF. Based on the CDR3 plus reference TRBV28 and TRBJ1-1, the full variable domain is DVKVTQSSRYLVKRTGEKVFLECVQDMDHENMFWYRQDPGLGLRLIYFSYDVKMKEKGDIPEGYSVSREKKERFSLILESASTNQTSMYLCASSLLHVNTEAFFGQGTRLTVV.

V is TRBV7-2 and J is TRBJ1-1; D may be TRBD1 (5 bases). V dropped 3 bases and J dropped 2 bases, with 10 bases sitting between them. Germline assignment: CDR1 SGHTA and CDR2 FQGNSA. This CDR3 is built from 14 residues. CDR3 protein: CASSFGGTNTEAFF. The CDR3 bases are TGTGCCAGCAGCTTTGGGGGGACCAACACTGAAGCTTTCTTT.